These 16 T cell receptor beta chains were sequenced from one sample in a study of T cell responses to AZD1222 COVID-19 vaccine listed by TCRdb under 2021. In the paper's terms, the time point label means: baseline before first vaccination. To prepare the library, the immunoSEQ multiplex PCR assay was applied. The clones in this table, taken by TCRdb from immuneACCESS, are in-frame only. Not every clone is retained; where verified, under half of the shortfall comes from an unresolved V gene, and the cause of the rest is unknown. Recorded for this sample are fewer than 120,000 clones; about 90% of them occurred a single time. Roughly 3.2% of the sample is in the top ten clones. Material: peripheral blood, obtained on day 0 of AZD1222 vaccination. These receptors all stem from an adult in good health.

This chain joins TRBV20-1 and TRBJ1-2, with D possibly matching TRBD1 (5 bases). CDR3 size: 13 residues. Germline V gives CDR1 DFQATT, CDR2 SNEGSKA (reference sequence). Trimming stripped 6 bases from V and 4 bases from J, with 15 bases between. Here the CDR3 DNA reads TGCAGTGCCAGTACCGGGACGACCTATGGCTACACCTTC. Its protein is CSASTGTTYGYTF.

The rearrangement joins TRBV11-2 to TRBJ1-5; 7 bases agree with TRBD1. CDR1 is SGHAT, CDR2 FQNNGV, per germline. CDR3 length: 15 amino acids. Trimming took 4 bases from V and 3 from J; bases not matched to a gene: 6. The CDR3 sequence is CASSSTRGNNQPQHF. In DNA, the CDR3 is TGTGCCAGCAGCTCAACCAGGGGGAACAATCAGCCCCAGCATTTT.

The V and J genes are TRBV7-2 and TRBJ2-7, with 8 nucleotides matching TRBD1. V was pared by 3 bases and J by 3 bases, with 4 bases of the junction left unmatched. Germline V CDR1 and CDR2: SGHTA, FQGNSA. The CDR3 runs to 14 residues. In nucleotides, the CDR3 is TGTGCCAGCAGCTTTGGAGGGACAGGCTACGAGCAGTACTTC. It yields the protein CASSFGGTGYEQYF.

The V gene is TRBV5-1, the J gene TRBJ2-7; D is perhaps TRBD2 (5 bases). CDR3 length equals 16 residues. V was trimmed by 4 bases and J by 0 bases, leaving 17 bases between them. CDR1 and CDR2 (germline): SGHRS, YFSETQ. As DNA, the CDR3 is TGCGCCAGCAGCCCACTGGGCGGGTGGAGCTCCTACGAGCAGTACTTC. Its translation: CASSPLGGWSSYEQYF.

The chain recombines TRBV10-3 with TRBJ2-7, with TRBD2 identical over 7 bases. V lost 3 bases and J lost 0; bases outside the gene matches: 11. This CDR3 contains 17 residues. Per germline, CDR1 ENHRY and CDR2 SYGVKD. CDR3 loop: CAISDPPGRGSSYEQYF. The CDR3 DNA reads TGTGCCATCAGTGACCCCCCGGGGCGGGGGAGCTCCTACGAGCAGTACTTC.

The chain couples TRBV5-1 to TRBJ2-7; possibly TRBD2 for D (7 bases). The V and J ends lost 6 bases and 6 bases respectively, with 19 bases between them. The CDR3 has 14 residues. Looked up from germline, CDR1 is SGHRS and CDR2 is YFSETQ. The CDR3 sequence: CASNPWEGGGEQYF. In DNA, the CDR3 is TGCGCCAGCAATCCGTGGGAGGGAGGGGGCGAGCAGTACTTC.

This clone has just one count. V is TRBV28 and J is TRBJ1-1; 8 positions agree with TRBD1. V shed 7 bases and J 3 bases; nucleotides not matched to a gene: 7. The CDR3 has 14 residues. Germline V gene lookup returns CDR1 MDHEN and CDR2 SYDVKM. CDR3 in amino acids: CASISARGHTEAFF. In DNA form, the CDR3 reads TGTGCCAGCATCTCCGCCAGGGGGCACACTGAAGCTTTCTTT.

The chain recombines TRBV2 with TRBJ2-1; D is uncertain. Germline-derived CDR1 and CDR2 are SNHLY and FYNNEI. The V gene lost 7 bases and the J gene lost 4 bases, with 8 bases spanning the gap. CDR3 length: 12 residues. The CDR3 region is CASMGRYNEQFF. CDR3 sequence (DNA): TGTGCCAGCATGGGTAGATACAATGAGCAGTTCTTC.

This clone was counted a few times. The chain recombines TRBV25-1 with TRBJ1-1, with D possibly TRBD1 on 5 matching bases. This CDR3 is 15 amino acids long. The ends were cut back, 0 bases at V and 4 bases at J, with 12 bases in the middle. Germline V lookup: CDR1 MGHDK, CDR2 SYGVNS. In nucleotides, the CDR3 is TGTGCCAGCAGTGAATATCGGGGGTCGGTCACTGAAGCTTTCTTT. Translated, it gives CASSEYRGSVTEAFF.

This clone was seen a handful of times. The rearrangement links TRBV19 to TRBJ1-2; D not certain. Trimming took off 3 bases at V and 0 bases at J, with 11 bases between the two ends. The CDR3 is 15 residues long. Germline values: CDR1 LNHDA, CDR2 SQIVND (reference sequence). The CDR3 nucleotides read TGTGCCAGTAGTATTGGTTCCGGACCTAACTATGGCTACACCTTC. Encoded protein: CASSIGSGPNYGYTF.

The chain links TRBV19 to TRBJ1-1, with TRBD1 matching over 9 bases. This CDR3 comprises 15 residues. J lost 3 bases, V lost 0 bases, and 2 bases had no gene match. Germline lookup yields CDR1 LNHDA and CDR2 SQIVND (reference sequence). CDR3 sequence: CASSIDRDRDTEAFF. Written as DNA, the CDR3 is TGTGCCAGTAGTATAGACCGGGACAGGGACACTGAAGCTTTCTTT.

The CDR3 here is CASSQVDATNEKLFF. As DNA, the CDR3 is TGCGCCAGCAGCCAGGTAGACGCAACTAATGAAAAACTGTTTTTT. The chain couples TRBV4-3 to TRBJ1-4; unclear D gene. Trimming pared 3 bases from V and 0 bases from J, leaving 8 bases between. The CDR3 runs to 15 residues. CDR1 and CDR2 (germline): LGHNA, YSLEER.

This chain links TRBV15 with TRBJ2-1; D assignment may be TRBD1 or TRBD2 (7 bases each). CDR3 length equals 17 residues. Trimming removed 1 base from V and 1 base from J, with 14 bases in between. Germline V CDR1 and CDR2: LNHNV, YYDKDF (reference sequence). This CDR3 is CATSRVRQGGSYNEQFF. The CDR3 bases are TGTGCCACCAGCAGAGTCCGACAGGGAGGGTCCTACAATGAGCAGTTCTTC. Variable domain in full (rest from reference TRBV15 and TRBJ2-1): DAMVIQNPRYQVTQFGKPVTLSCSQTLNHNVMYWYQQKSSQAPKLLFHYYDKDFNNEADTPDNFQSRRPNTSFCFLDIRSPGLGDTAMYLCATSRVRQGGSYNEQFFGPGTRLTVL.

This clone was detected only once. The genes are TRBV29-1 and TRBJ2-3, with TRBD2 identical over 9 bases. V gave up 5 bases and J gave up 5 bases; unmatched junction bases: 5. Germline CDR1 is SQVTM and CDR2 is ANQGSEA. The CDR3 totals 13 residues. The CDR3 loop is CSVCEAGGDTQYF. The CDR3 bases are TGCAGCGTTTGTGAAGCGGGAGGAGATACGCAGTATTTT.

The chain couples TRBV27 to TRBJ1-5; 10 nucleotides match TRBD1. CDR3 length equals 15 residues. CDR1 is MNHEY and CDR2 is SMNVEV in the germline V gene (reference sequence). The J segment lost 7 bases and the V segment lost 9 bases, leaving 12 bases of the junction unmatched. The CDR3 sequence is CASCPGTGVEQPQHF. Written as DNA, the CDR3 is TGTGCCAGTTGCCCCGGGACAGGGGTTGAGCAGCCCCAGCATTTT.

This chain joins TRBV19 and TRBJ2-5; no reliable D call. Germline CDR1 reads LNHDA; CDR2 reads SQIVND (reference sequence). This CDR3 comprises 14 residues. V was shortened by 8 bases and J by 4 bases, with 17 bases between the two germline ends. Here the CDR3 DNA reads TGTGCCAGTCAAGACCGACCCTCTGCAGAGACCCAGTACTTC. Amino acids: CASQDRPSAETQYF.